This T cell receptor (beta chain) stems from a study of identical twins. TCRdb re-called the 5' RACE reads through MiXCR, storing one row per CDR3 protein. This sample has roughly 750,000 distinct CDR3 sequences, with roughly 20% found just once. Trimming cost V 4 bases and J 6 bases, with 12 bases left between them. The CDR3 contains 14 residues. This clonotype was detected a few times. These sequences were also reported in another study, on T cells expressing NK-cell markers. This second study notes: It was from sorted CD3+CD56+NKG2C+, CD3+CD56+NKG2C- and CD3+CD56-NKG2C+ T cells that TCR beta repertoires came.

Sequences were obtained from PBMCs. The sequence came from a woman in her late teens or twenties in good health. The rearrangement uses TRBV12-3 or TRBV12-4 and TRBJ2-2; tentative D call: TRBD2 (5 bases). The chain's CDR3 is CASSYYGVAGELFF. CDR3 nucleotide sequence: TGTGCCAGCAGTTACTACGGGGTAGCCGGGGAGCTGTTTTTT.